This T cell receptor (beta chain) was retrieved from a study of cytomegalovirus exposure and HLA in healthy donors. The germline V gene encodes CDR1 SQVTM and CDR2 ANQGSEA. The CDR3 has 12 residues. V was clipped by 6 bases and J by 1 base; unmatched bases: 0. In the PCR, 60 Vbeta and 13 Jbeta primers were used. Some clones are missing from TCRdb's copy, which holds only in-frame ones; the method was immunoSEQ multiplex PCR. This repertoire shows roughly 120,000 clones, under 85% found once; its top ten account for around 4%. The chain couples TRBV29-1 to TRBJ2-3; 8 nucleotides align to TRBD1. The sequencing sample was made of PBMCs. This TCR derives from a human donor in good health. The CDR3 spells CSVDRGTDTQYF. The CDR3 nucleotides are TGCAGCGTGGACAGGGGCACAGATACGCAGTATTTT.